This TCR beta chain was identified in a study of shared clonotypes between healthy human individuals. The study, taken as a whole, reports: Generally, estimated richness proved larger in naive subsets than it did in memory subsets.

Produced via immunoSEQ multiplex PCR; TCRdb's table is partial and in-frame only. The sample carries about 2.2 million clones, roughly 91% recorded once. Germline loops: CDR1 LNHDA, CDR2 SQIVND (reference sequence). The CDR3 contains 15 residues. Unmatched junction bases numbered 8, after V lost 6 bases and J lost 4 bases. Terminally differentiated effector memory CD45RA+ cells were excluded by CCR7 positive selection of CD45RO-negative cells. This clone has a single count. Its specificity is unknown. The receptor was isolated from a man in his late teens or twenties in good health. Some clones in this sample may be carry-over from other donors' samples. The chain links TRBV19 to TRBJ2-3, with 9 bases that match TRBD2. The sequenced material came from naive CD8+ T cells from PBMCs. CDR3 sequence reads: CASRAGERGADTQYF. The CDR3 region has the DNA TGTGCCAGTAGGGCAGGGGAGCGGGGGGCAGATACGCAGTATTTT.